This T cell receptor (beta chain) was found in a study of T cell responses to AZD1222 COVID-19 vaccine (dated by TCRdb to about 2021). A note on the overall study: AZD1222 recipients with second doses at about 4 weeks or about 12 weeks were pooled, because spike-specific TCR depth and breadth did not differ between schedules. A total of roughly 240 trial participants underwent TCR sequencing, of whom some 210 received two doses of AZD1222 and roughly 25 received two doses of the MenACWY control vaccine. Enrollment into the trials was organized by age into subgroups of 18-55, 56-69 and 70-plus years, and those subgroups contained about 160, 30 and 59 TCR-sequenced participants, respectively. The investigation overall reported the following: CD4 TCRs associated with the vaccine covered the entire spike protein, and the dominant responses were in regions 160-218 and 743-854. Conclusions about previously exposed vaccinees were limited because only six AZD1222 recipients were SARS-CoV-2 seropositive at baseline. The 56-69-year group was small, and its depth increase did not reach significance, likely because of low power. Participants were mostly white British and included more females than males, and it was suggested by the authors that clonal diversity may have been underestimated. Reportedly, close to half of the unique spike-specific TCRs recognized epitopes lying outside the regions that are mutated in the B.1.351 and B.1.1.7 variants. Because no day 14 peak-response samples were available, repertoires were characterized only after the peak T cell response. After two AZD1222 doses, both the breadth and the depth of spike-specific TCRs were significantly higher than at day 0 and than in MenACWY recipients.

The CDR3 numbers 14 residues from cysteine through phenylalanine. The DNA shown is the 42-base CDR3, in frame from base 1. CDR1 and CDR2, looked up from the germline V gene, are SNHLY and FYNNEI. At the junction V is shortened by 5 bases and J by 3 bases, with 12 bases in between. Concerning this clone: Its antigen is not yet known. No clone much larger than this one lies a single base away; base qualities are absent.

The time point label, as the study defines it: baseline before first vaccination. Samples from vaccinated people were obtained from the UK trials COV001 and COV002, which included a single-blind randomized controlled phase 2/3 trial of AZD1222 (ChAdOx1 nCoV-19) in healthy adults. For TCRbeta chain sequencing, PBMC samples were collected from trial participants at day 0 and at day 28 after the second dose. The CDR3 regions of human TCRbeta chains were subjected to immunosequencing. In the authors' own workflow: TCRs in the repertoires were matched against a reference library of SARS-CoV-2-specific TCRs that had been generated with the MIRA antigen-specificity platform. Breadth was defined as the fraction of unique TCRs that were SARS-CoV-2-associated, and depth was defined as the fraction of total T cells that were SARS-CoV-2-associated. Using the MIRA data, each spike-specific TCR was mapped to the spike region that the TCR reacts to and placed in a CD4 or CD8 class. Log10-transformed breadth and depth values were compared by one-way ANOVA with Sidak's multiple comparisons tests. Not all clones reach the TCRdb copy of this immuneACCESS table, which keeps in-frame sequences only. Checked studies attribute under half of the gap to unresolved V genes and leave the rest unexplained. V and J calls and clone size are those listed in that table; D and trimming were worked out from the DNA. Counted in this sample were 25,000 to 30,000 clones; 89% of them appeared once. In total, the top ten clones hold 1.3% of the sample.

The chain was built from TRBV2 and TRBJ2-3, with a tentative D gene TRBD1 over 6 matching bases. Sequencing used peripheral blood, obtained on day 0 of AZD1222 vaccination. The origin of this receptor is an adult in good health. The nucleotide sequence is TGTGCCAGCAGTAACAGGGTTAAAACAGATACGCAGTATTTT. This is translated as CASSNRVKTDTQYF.